The 20 T cell receptor beta chains below all came from one sample that was sequenced in a study of blood T cells in healthy people across ages. Using a J-beta primer mix together with a sample-barcoded 5' primer, a second PCR was run for about 6 to 11 cycles. TCRdb called the 5' RACE reads again in MiXCR, with one record for every CDR3 protein. Among about 1.4 million distinct CDR3 sequences listed, around 59% were seen once. The sample taken for sequencing was blood. These TCRs come from a young man in good health.

The table lists this clonotype with a few counts. The CDR3 loop reads CASSLELGVYYYPQETQYF. The CDR3 nucleotides read TGTGCCAGCAGCTTAGAACTCGGGGTCTACTACTACCCCCAAGAGACCCAGTACTTC. This chain uses TRBV7-2 with TRBJ2-5, with D possibly TRBD2 on 5 matching bases. The CDR3 totals 19 residues. Trimming stripped 1 base from V and 1 base from J, with 22 bases between. The germline CDR1 and CDR2 sequences are SGHTA and FQGNSA.

The chain carries TRBV5-1 and TRBJ1-1; 9 bases fit TRBD1. Germline values: CDR1 SGHRS, CDR2 YFSETQ. With 6 bases clipped from V and 5 bases from J, the junction kept 8 bases outside the gene matches. This CDR3 comprises 14 residues. The CDR3 reads CASIAGTGWTEAFF. The CDR3 region has the DNA TGCGCCAGCATCGCCGGGACAGGGTGGACTGAAGCTTTCTTT. Using reference TRBV5-1 and TRBJ1-1 for the parts outside the CDR3, the full variable domain is KAGVTQTPRYLIKTRGQQVTLSCSPISGHRSVSWYQQTPGQGLQFLFEYFSETQRNKGNFPGRFSGRQFSNSRSEMNVSTLELGDSALYLCASIAGTGWTEAFFGQGTRLTVV.

The rearrangement joins TRBV27 to TRBJ1-6; TRBD1 aligns across 9 bases. The trim removed 8 bases at V and 8 bases at J, leaving 7 bases unmatched. The CDR3 totals 14 residues. Per germline, CDR1 MNHEY and CDR2 SMNVEV (reference sequence). In nucleotides, the CDR3 is TGTGCCAGCTCGAAAGGACAGGGGTATTCACCCCTCCACTTT. It translates to CASSKGQGYSPLHF.

The chain has TRBV2 and TRBJ1-3; 7 positions agree with TRBD1. V lost 10 bases and J lost 0; bases outside the gene matches: 6. The CDR3 has 14 residues. CDR1 and CDR2 (germline): SNHLY, FYNNEI. Written as DNA, the CDR3 is TGTGCCAAGACGACAGGGAACTCTGGAAACACCATATATTTT. The encoded protein is CAKTTGNSGNTIYF. The full variable domain, its missing parts supplied by reference TRBV2 and TRBJ1-3, is EPEVTQTPSHQVTQMGQEVILRCVPISNHLYFYWYRQILGQKVEFLVSFYNNEISEKSEIFDDQFSVERPDGSNFTLKIRSTKLEDSAMYFCAKTTGNSGNTIYFGEGSWLTVV.

V usage is TRBV5-6 and J usage is TRBJ2-7; 12 bases fit TRBD2. The tail of the sequence fits TRBJ2-5 better, so the J call may be wrong. The CDR3 has 16 residues. Germline CDR1 is SGHDT and CDR2 is YYEEEE. The CDR3 DNA follows: TGTGCCAGCAGACCCAGGCGACTAGCGGGGGAAGAGACCCAGTACTTC. Encoded protein: CASRPRRLAGEETQYF.

The gene calls are TRBV7-8 and TRBJ2-1; D remains ambiguous. This CDR3 spans 13 amino acids. Trimming shortened V by 6 bases and J by 9 bases, and 15 bases separated the two germline ends. Germline V gene data show CDR1 as SGHVS and CDR2 as FQNEAQ. This chain's CDR3 is CASRGPVLVEQFF. The CDR3 DNA sequence: TGTGCCAGCAGAGGCCCAGTTTTAGTTGAGCAGTTCTTC.

The chain is built from TRBV4-2 and TRBJ1-1, with 9 bases fitting TRBD1. Germline V CDR1 and CDR2: LGHNA, YNFKEQ. The CDR3 is 16 amino acids. Trimming at V came to 2 bases and at J to 3 bases, leaving 7 bases not matched to a gene. The CDR3 DNA sequence: TGTGCCAGCAGCCAACCCACAGGGGGCAAAGACACTGAAGCTTTCTTT. Amino acids: CASSQPTGGKDTEAFF.

V is TRBV4-1 and J is TRBJ1-5; 10 bases are a match to TRBD1. This CDR3 is 15 amino acids long. CDR1 is MGHRA, CDR2 YSYEKL, per germline. The junction had 1 base not matched to a gene; V was cut back by 0 bases and J by 5 bases. The CDR3 nucleotides are TGCGCCAGCAGCCAAGATGACAGGGGGCATCAGCCCCAGCATTTT. Protein sequence: CASSQDDRGHQPQHF.

This clonotype turned up a few times. V and J are TRBV10-3 and TRBJ1-2, with D perhaps matching TRBD1 (6 bases). The V end was cut by 0 bases, the J end by 8 bases, with 10 bases between. CDR3 length: 13 residues. Per germline, CDR1 ENHRY and CDR2 SYGVKD. The DNA for the CDR3 is TGTGCCATCAGTGAGTCTACGGGGGGCGGCTACACCTTC. Translating gives CAISESTGGGYTF.

V and J are TRBV12-3 or TRBV12-4 and TRBJ2-3, with a possible D match to TRBD1 (6 bases). V lost 0 bases and J 1 base, leaving 14 bases between the germline ends. The CDR3 is 17 amino acids. CDR3 sequence (DNA): TGTGCCAGCAGTTTAGCGTCTACCGGACAGCGCACAGATACGCAGTATTTT. Its translation: CASSLASTGQRTDTQYF.

The chain carries TRBV7-9 and TRBJ1-2; no clear D. The CDR3 is made up of 15 amino acids. V was clipped by 1 base and J by 7 bases, with 16 bases between them. CDR1 SEHNR and CDR2 FQNEAQ come from the germline V gene (reference sequence). DNA for the CDR3: TGTGCCAGCAGCTTAGTGGGCAGCAAGGACTGTGGCTACACCTTC. Residues: CASSLVGSKDCGYTF.

This sequence joins TRBV12-3 or TRBV12-4 and TRBJ2-7; D is unclear. This CDR3 has 15 amino acids. The ends were cut back, 7 bases at V and 0 bases at J, with 16 bases in the middle. The CDR3 nucleotides read TGTGCCAGCACCCCCGGAAGGGATAGCTCCTACGAGCAGTACTTC. Encoded protein: CASTPGRDSSYEQYF.

The J gene is TRBJ1-2, the V gene TRBV25-1, with TRBD1 as a possible D gene (5 bases). This CDR3 contains 14 residues. V lost 4 bases to trimming and J lost 4 bases, with 13 bases between them. CDR1 is MGHDK, CDR2 SYGVNS, per germline. CDR3: CASSGGTSGYGYTF. The CDR3 DNA sequence: TGTGCCAGCAGTGGAGGGACCTCGGGCTATGGCTACACCTTC.

The gene calls are TRBV20-1 and TRBJ2-1, with D possibly TRBD2 on 6 matching bases. The germline V gene has CDR1 DFQATT and CDR2 SNEGSKA (reference sequence). There are 15 residues in the CDR3. V was pared by 4 bases and J by 3 bases, with 16 bases between. In DNA form, the CDR3 reads TGCAGTGCTATTAACTCGGGGGTCTTCTACAATGAGCAGTTCTTC. Translation gives CSAINSGVFYNEQFF.

This clonotype was recorded once. The rearrangement joins TRBV24-1 to TRBJ2-2; D possibly matches TRBD1 or TRBD2 (5 bases each). Germline assignment: CDR1 KGHDR and CDR2 SFDVKD. The CDR3 loop spans 15 amino acids. V was clipped by 9 bases and J by 1 base, with 14 bases between them. The CDR3 DNA follows: TGTGCCACCCAAATTTCGGGGCAGAACACCGGGGAGCTGTTTTTT. Protein sequence: CATQISGQNTGELFF.

This clonotype has just a few counts. V gene TRBV7-9 combines with J gene TRBJ2-3; D gene ambiguous. Germline-derived CDR1 and CDR2 are SEHNR and FQNEAQ (reference sequence). The CDR3 length is 15 residues. Trimming took off 4 bases at V and 0 bases at J, with 11 bases between the two ends. The chain's CDR3 is CASSSQGASTDTQYF. CDR3 sequence (DNA): TGTGCCAGCAGCTCGCAAGGAGCCAGCACAGATACGCAGTATTTT.

The chain recombines TRBV5-1 with TRBJ2-4; D call uncertain. Germline V gives CDR1 SGHRS, CDR2 YFSETQ. CDR3 length: 14 residues. Deletions cut 3 bases from V and 2 bases from J, with 9 bases between. This CDR3 is CASSSAGTKNIQYF. The CDR3 region has the DNA TGCGCCAGCAGCTCCGCAGGTACCAAAAACATTCAGTACTTC.

The J gene is TRBJ1-4, the V gene TRBV15, with TRBD1 matching 7 bases. The CDR3 runs 14 residues. In germline, CDR1 is LNHNV, CDR2 YYDKDF (reference sequence). V dropped 3 bases and J dropped 3; count of bases not matched to a gene: 1. CDR3 sequence reads: CATSSGTANEKLFF. The CDR3 nucleotides read TGTGCCACCAGCAGCGGGACAGCTAATGAAAAACTGTTTTTT.

This clonotype was seen repeatedly, ten times or more. The germline gene is not matched at one end of the junction; a read error may be the cause. The V call is TRBV12-3 or TRBV12-4, the J call TRBJ1-2; 8 nucleotides match TRBD1. The CDR3 covers 13 residues. CDR3 DNA sequence: TGCGCCAGCAGCCAACAGGGGGACTATGGCTACACCTTC. Translated, it gives CASSQQGDYGYTF.

The chain couples TRBV20-1 to TRBJ2-7; 9 bases agree with TRBD2. The trim removed 0 bases at V and 4 bases at J, leaving 10 bases unmatched. The CDR3 is 16 residues long. CDR1 is DFQATT, CDR2 SNEGSKA, per germline (reference sequence). CDR3 residues: CSARDRRTSDYYEQYF. In nucleotides, the CDR3 is TGCAGTGCTAGAGATCGCAGGACTAGCGATTATTACGAGCAGTACTTC.